This note documents a single TCR beta chain sequence. Its target antigen remains unknown. This CDR3 fails to terminate in the conserved phenylalanine or tryptophan, so it likely reflects a read error. This entry belongs to a study of T cells in Graves' hyperthyroidism and ophthalmopathy (dated by TCRdb to about 2019). General notes on the study: Peripheral blood samples were taken at the time of initial diagnosis, prior to any treatment. TCR V-J signatures able to tell the groups apart were searched for in a discovery cohort of approximately 95 patients, of whom 43 had Graves' ophthalmopathy and roughly 58 had stable Graves' hyperthyroidism. Prospective prediction of ophthalmopathy was tested in an independent validation cohort of 18 to 20 hyperthyroidism patients and 15 to 17 patients who later progressed to ophthalmopathy. The approximately 97 discovery patients were randomly divided into training and test sets at a 7:3 ratio. Thyroid tissue and blood T-cell repertoires from about six Graves' hyperthyroidism patients were also compared in the study. After sampling, hyperthyroidism patients received methimazole starting at 30 mg daily, and ophthalmopathy patients received high-dose intravenous methylprednisolone. The paper describes TCR Vbeta CDR3 sequencing of more than 120 peripheral blood samples, made up of approximately 40 ophthalmopathy patients, 70 to 75 hyperthyroidism patients and roughly 17 progressor patients.

Findings and caveats that apply to the study as a whole: In validation, progression to ophthalmopathy was predicted by the model with almost 71% sensitivity and around 75% specificity, a median of approximately 7.1 months before onset. No statistical method was used to fix the sample size in advance, and group allocation was not hidden from the investigators. Blood samples also contained most of the expanded thyroid clonotypes (frequency above 0.001), which suggests that blood repertoires may reflect thyroid immune responses. Ophthalmopathy was separated from stable hyperthyroidism by a 13 V-J signature model, with around 90% sensitivity and roughly 84% specificity obtained in cross-validation and 80%/75% obtained in testing.

The TCR beta CDR3 regions were amplified from the RNA transcripts. The TCR CDR3 was subjected to a first round of RT-PCR using the HTBI primer set and the Qiagen OneStep RT-PCR kit. Libraries were constructed in a second round of multiplex PCR, after which size selection and purification were carried out. Libraries were sequenced paired-end with 100 bp reads on an Illumina HiSeq2000. Concerning the study's data processing: Raw data were processed with SOAPnuke, discarding reads with adapters, uncalled bases, mean Phred below 15, or no exact constant-primer or identifier match. COPE v1.2.5 was used to merge the high-quality paired reads, and each unique nucleotide sequence was defined as a clonotype. Clonotypes were aligned to IMGT TRBV, TRBD and TRBJ reference segments using MiTCR v1.1. Only V-J combinations with frequency above 0.0001, covering roughly 99% of repertoires, were analysed. The TCS score was defined as F50 (clonal expansion) divided by E x V (chaos), with BLOSUM62-based TCRdist calculated between CDR3 peptides within each V-J. Welch's t-statistics and random forest reduced around 550 V-J features to 13, which were used in a naive Bayes classifier (R e1071). TCRdb took the public reads, trimmed them with fastp at Q25, ran MiXCR for clone calling and kept in-frame beta chains. Rows matching on CDR3 protein sequence are summarized as one entry with the most common DNA and genes. These V and J calls rely on TCRdb rather than the paper's analysis. This sample is represented by more than 300,000 distinct CDR3 sequences; 17% of them were singletons. The ten most abundant clones make up around a third of the sample.

19 amino acids form the CDR3, both terminal residues included. Of all the DNA, just the CDR3 is kept, 57 bases in frame from base 1. Sequences SGHRS (CDR1) and YFSETQ (CDR2) are obtained from the germline V gene. V is trimmed back by 1 base and J by 6 bases, and the junction contains 21 bases that no gene match accounts for. The hyperthyroidism patients were between 18 and 65 years old and newly diagnosed, with a disease duration of less than 2 months. The study excluded patients with uncontrolled infections, other autoimmune diseases, pregnancy or lactation. Clinical symptoms, serum thyroxine and TRAb, thyroid ultrasound, and orbital computed tomography formed the basis for the diagnoses. Blood from progressor patients was drawn when they were first diagnosed with hyperthyroidism, before any ophthalmopathy symptoms appeared. Ficoll-Paque density gradient centrifugation was used to isolate PBMCs from about 9 ml of fresh peripheral blood. Progressor patients were first diagnosed with Graves' hyperthyroidism and then developed ophthalmopathy during follow-up. Total RNA was extracted using Trizol reagent, and RNA quality was assessed on an Agilent 2100 Bioanalyzer.

Input material: blood. The TCR was taken from a woman under 40 with Graves' hyperthyroidism that later progressed to Graves' ophthalmopathy. The chain couples TRBV5-1 to TRBJ2-7, and TRBD2 matches 8 of the central bases. The CDR3 amino acid sequence is: CASSLLGVAGQRGFGEQYL. The nucleotide sequence is given as TGCGCCAGCAGCTTGCTAGGGGTAGCGGGACAAAGAGGGTTTGGCGAGCAGTACCTC.